This T cell receptor (beta chain) was obtained from a study of cytomegalovirus exposure and HLA in healthy donors. With respect to this clone: One end of the junction does not line up with germline, which may come from a read error. Additional DNA sequences in this sample encode the identical CDR3.

Primers for the PCR totalled 60 Vbeta and 13 Jbeta. How the authors handled the data: Unique TCR beta chains numbered approximately 76 million in a later analysis, with about 11 million shared. Libraries were prepared by immunoSEQ multiplex PCR; TCRdb keeps only in-frame clonotypes and omits some of them. That table gives V, J and clone size, and the DNA gave D and trimming. Among some 120,000 clones, roughly 82% were seen once, and the ten largest hold over 9.5%. From germline, CDR1 is SEHNR and CDR2 FQNEAQ (reference sequence). This CDR3 comprises 16 residues. This sequence originates from a man in his forties or fifties in good health and CMV-seropositive. Sequenced: PBMCs. The V gene is TRBV7-9, the J gene TRBJ1-3; D uncertain. CDR3 nucleotide sequence: TGTTCCAGCAGCTTAGTGGGAGCTAACTCTGGAAACACCATATATTTT. It encodes CSSSLVGANSGNTIYF.